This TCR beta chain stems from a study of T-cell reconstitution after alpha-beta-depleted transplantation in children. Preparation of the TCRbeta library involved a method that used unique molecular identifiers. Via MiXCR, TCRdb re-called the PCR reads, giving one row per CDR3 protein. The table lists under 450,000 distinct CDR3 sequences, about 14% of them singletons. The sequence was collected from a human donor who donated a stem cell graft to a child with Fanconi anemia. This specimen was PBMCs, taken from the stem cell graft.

The DNA of the CDR3 is TGTGCCAGTAGTATAGATATCACAGCGAGGAGCTCCTACGAGCAGTACTTC. As protein: CASSIDITARSSYEQYF. The gene calls are TRBV19 and TRBJ2-7; no definite D call. This CDR3 is built from 17 residues. Trimming left V 0 bases short and J 0 bases short, with 15 bases between. CDR1 is LNHDA, CDR2 SQIVND, per germline (reference sequence).